This TCR beta chain was sequenced for a study of shared clonotypes between healthy human individuals. Study context: CD8 memory received one plate per donor, CD8 naive two, CD4 memory three and CD4 naive three. Notes on the study in general: Non-shared clonotypes displayed generation probabilities falling below those of clonotypes present in all four donors. Shared clonotypes: 4.5% to 5% naive CD4, around 3.4% naive CD8, 2% to 2.5% memory CD4, under 0.5% memory CD8.

Measured with immunoSEQ multiplex PCR; TCRdb has only the in-frame clones, and not every one. Of some 1,600,000 clones detected, under 99% appear once; the ten largest clones hold about 0.4%. V was cut by 3 bases and J by 0 bases, with 13 bases left in between. Germline loops: CDR1 KGHSH, CDR2 LQKENI. The CDR3 contains 16 residues. Note on this clone: Its antigen is not known.

The sequence was obtained from a man aged 25 to 40 in good health. What was sequenced was naive CD4+ T cells sorted from blood. Noted subset: CD45RA+ positively selected. The chain couples TRBV18 to TRBJ2-3, with D unresolved. The CDR3 here is CASSPGQMGSTDTQYF. CDR3 sequence (DNA): TGTGCCAGCTCACCTGGCCAGATGGGTAGCACAGATACGCAGTATTTT.